This TCR beta chain is drawn from a study of somatic mutations in cytotoxic T cells in rheumatoid arthritis. Some clones are missing from TCRdb's copy, which holds only in-frame ones; the method was immunoSEQ multiplex PCR. The sample records 15,000 to 20,000 clones, more than 65% being singletons. Trimming took off 1 base at V and 4 bases at J, with 10 bases between the two ends. The CDR3 length is 15 residues. Per germline, CDR1 SGHTA and CDR2 FQGTGA. This sequence was found in an adult with rheumatoid arthritis. Sequencing was done on a sample of CD8+ T cells sorted from blood. The genes are TRBV7-3 and TRBJ2-2, with unresolved D. The CDR3 DNA is TGTGCCAGCAGCTTAAAAGGGTCGGTCACCGGGGAGCTGTTTTTT. Translating gives CASSLKGSVTGELFF.